This T cell receptor (beta chain) was sequenced for a study of regulatory T cells in long-lasting Graves disease. The study's findings and limits: Under persistent disease, TRBV28, TRBJ1-2 and TRBJ2-5 were used preferentially. Authors noted too few samples as a limitation.

The sample's time point: persistent/refractory GD, antithyroid drugs over 5 years with positive TRAb. From RNA extracted from PBMCs, the TCR library was made. Per American Thyroid Association guidelines, Graves' disease was diagnosed. Patients of an endocrinology department in Xi'an, China, were included. This clonotype was counted at least ten times. Its specificity is not known. Germline values: CDR1 SEHNR, CDR2 FQNEAQ (reference sequence). The CDR3 is 13 residues long. Trimming removed 5 bases from V and 3 bases from J, with 11 bases in between. For TCR beta, libraries came from iRepertoire HTBI primers and Arm-PCR of CDR3 regions. TCRdb fed the multiplex PCR reads into MiXCR, producing one record per CDR3 protein. The repertoire holds approximately 470,000 distinct CDR3 sequences, with 20% to 25% as singletons.

This receptor was obtained from a female donor with Graves disease. Source: peripheral blood mononuclear cells (PBMCs), taken when the disease was refractory, from a patient treated with antithyroid drugs. This chain uses TRBV7-9 with TRBJ2-7, with D unresolved. CDR3 in amino acids: CASSPVWDYEQYF. The CDR3 region has the DNA TGTGCCAGCAGCCCGGTTTGGGACTACGAGCAGTACTTC.